Listed here are 15 T cell receptor beta chains from one sample, sequenced in a study of blood T cell repertoires in COVID-19. Generated by immunoSEQ multiplex PCR, the TCRdb table keeps only in-frame clones and is missing some. Found here are 150,000 to 200,000 clones, approximately 95% of them singletons; the top ten hold just under 2%. The material sequenced was peripheral blood. The receptor source for this set is a woman aged 60 to 75 with COVID-19, enrolled during active disease.

V and J are TRBV14 and TRBJ2-7, with 7 bases matching TRBD2. The length of the CDR3 is 15 residues. From germline, CDR1 is SGHDN and CDR2 FVKESK. Trimming took 0 bases from V and 3 from J; bases not matched to a gene: 5. The CDR3 spells CASSQDAGRGYEQYF. The CDR3 bases are TGTGCCAGCAGCCAAGATGCAGGGAGGGGCTACGAGCAGTACTTC.

This chain uses TRBV7-2 with TRBJ2-3; D gene ambiguous. With 5 bases removed from V and 0 bases from J, the gap between germline ends came to 9 bases. From germline, CDR1 is SGHTA and CDR2 FQGNSA. This CDR3 comprises 14 residues. CDR3 region: CASSTQQSTDTQYF. The CDR3 region has the DNA TGTGCCAGCAGCACACAGCAAAGCACAGATACGCAGTATTTT.

The chain has TRBV7-2 and TRBJ2-5; unclear D gene. Trimming removed 0 bases at V and 7 bases at J, with 9 bases between. Germline CDR1 reads SGHTA; CDR2 reads FQGNSA. This CDR3 has 13 amino acids. CDR3 sequence: CASSLASLSTQYF. The DNA for the CDR3 is TGTGCCAGCAGCTTAGCGTCTCTGTCGACCCAGTACTTC.

This rearrangement joins TRBV29-1 to TRBJ1-1; 8 nucleotides align to TRBD1. V lost 3 bases, J lost 10 bases, and 7 bases stayed unmatched. The germline CDR1 and CDR2 sequences are SQVTM and ANQGSEA. The CDR3 spans 12 residues. CDR3 loop: CSVDDGTGGAFF. DNA for the CDR3: TGCAGCGTTGATGACGGTACAGGGGGAGCTTTCTTT. Combining the CDR3 with reference TRBV29-1 and TRBJ1-1 gives the whole variable domain SAVISQKPSRDICQRGTSLTIQCQVDSQVTMMFWYRQQPGQSLTLIATANQGSEATYESGFVIDKFPISRPNLTFSTLTVSNMSPEDSSIYLCSVDDGTGGAFFGQGTRLTVV.

The chain is built from TRBV23-1 and TRBJ2-7, with TRBD1 matching over 9 bases. TRBV23-1 is assigned to the ORF class and has an uncertain function. This CDR3 is 16 amino acids long. V was clipped by 6 bases and J by 5 bases; unmatched bases: 14. The CDR3 bases are TGCGCCAGCAGCTGCCCTGGACAGGGGAAGGTCCACGAGCAGTACTTC. This translates into CASSCPGQGKVHEQYF.

This clone occurred once. The chain employs TRBV13 and TRBJ1-4; 8 bases line up with TRBD1. Germline CDR1 PRHDT, CDR2 FYEKMQ (reference sequence). J was trimmed by 3 bases and V by 4 bases; bases with no gene match: 4. This CDR3 has 15 residues. The CDR3 loop reads CASSSKQGANEKLFF. CDR3 nucleotide sequence: TGTGCCAGCAGCTCCAAACAGGGGGCTAATGAAAAACTGTTTTTT.

The rearrangement uses TRBV18 and TRBJ2-1, with D hard to call. V was shortened by 3 bases and J by 5 bases, with 11 bases between the two germline ends. This CDR3 comprises 14 residues. The germline V gene has CDR1 KGHSH and CDR2 LQKENI. The CDR3 is CASSPESLHNEQFF. The CDR3 region has the DNA TGTGCCAGCTCACCTGAGAGCCTCCACAATGAGCAGTTCTTC.

The genes are TRBV14 and TRBJ1-6; D is uncertain. Germline V gives CDR1 SGHDN, CDR2 FVKESK. V lost 0 bases, J lost 11 bases, and 17 bases lay in between. This CDR3 spans 16 amino acids. The CDR3 DNA reads as TGTGCCAGCAGCCAAGATTACGGCAGGATCGGGGCACCCCTCCACTTT. Its translation is CASSQDYGRIGAPLHF.

This clone has only one observation. The J gene is TRBJ1-5, the V gene TRBV19; weak D call: TRBD1 (5 bases). Germline CDR1 and CDR2: LNHDA and SQIVND (reference sequence). The CDR3 totals 14 residues. Trimming took off 5 bases at V and 5 bases at J, with 13 bases between the two ends. CDR3 region: CASSPSGGYQPQHF. For the CDR3, the DNA is TGTGCCAGTAGTCCCTCCGGGGGTTATCAGCCCCAGCATTTT.

This chain connects TRBV6-1 to TRBJ1-4; 7 bases agree with TRBD1. This CDR3 has 15 amino acids. The trim removed 1 base at V and 15 bases at J, leaving 14 bases unmatched. From germline, CDR1 is MNHNS and CDR2 SASEGT. CDR3 nucleotides: TGTGCCAGCAGTGAAGTTTCAGGGGGTGCCGGTGGGTTGTTTTTT. Protein sequence: CASSEVSGGAGGLFF.

CDR3 nucleotide sequence: TGTGCCAGCAGCCGCTTGATGTACGGGGTAGACCAGCCCCAGCATTTT. Protein product: CASSRLMYGVDQPQHF. The chain has TRBV7-9 and TRBJ1-5, with D hard to call. CDR1 SEHNR and CDR2 FQNEAQ come from the germline V gene (reference sequence). This CDR3 comprises 16 residues. V was pared by 5 bases and J by 7 bases, with 21 bases between.

This chain connects TRBV7-8 to TRBJ1-2; no clear D. The CDR3 runs to 11 residues. Per germline, CDR1 SGHVS and CDR2 FQNEAQ. Trimming cost V 4 bases and J 8 bases, with 8 bases left between them. Written as DNA, the CDR3 is TGTGCCAGCAGCTCGTCAGGAGGCTACACCTTC. Protein sequence: CASSSSGGYTF.

The chain carries TRBV24-1 and TRBJ1-2; TRBD1 aligns across 9 bases. Per germline, CDR1 KGHDR and CDR2 SFDVKD. The V and J ends lost 9 bases and 7 bases, in that order; junction bases with no gene match: 8. This CDR3 has 13 amino acids. CDR3 DNA sequence: TGTGCCACCCAGGGACAGGGCGACACTGGCTACACCTTC. This encodes CATQGQGDTGYTF.

This clone was found once. The chain combines TRBV7-3 with TRBJ1-3; 8 positions match TRBD1. The V gene's germline CDR1 is SGHTA and CDR2 FQGTGA. The trim removed 5 bases at V and 0 bases at J, leaving 3 bases unmatched. The CDR3 has 15 amino acids. CDR3 in amino acids: CASSTTGDSGNTIYF. As DNA, the CDR3 is TGTGCCAGCAGCACGACAGGGGACTCTGGAAACACCATATATTTT.

This clone came up once. Other DNA sequences in this sample translate to the same CDR3. The chain has TRBV9 and TRBJ1-1; D uncertain. Germline CDR1 and CDR2: SGDLS and YYNGEE. Trimming took off 0 bases at V and 1 base at J, with 10 bases between the two ends. The CDR3 has 15 residues. CDR3 in amino acids: CASSVGGGSNTEAFF. CDR3 sequence (DNA): TGTGCCAGCAGCGTAGGTGGCGGCTCGAACACTGAAGCTTTCTTT.